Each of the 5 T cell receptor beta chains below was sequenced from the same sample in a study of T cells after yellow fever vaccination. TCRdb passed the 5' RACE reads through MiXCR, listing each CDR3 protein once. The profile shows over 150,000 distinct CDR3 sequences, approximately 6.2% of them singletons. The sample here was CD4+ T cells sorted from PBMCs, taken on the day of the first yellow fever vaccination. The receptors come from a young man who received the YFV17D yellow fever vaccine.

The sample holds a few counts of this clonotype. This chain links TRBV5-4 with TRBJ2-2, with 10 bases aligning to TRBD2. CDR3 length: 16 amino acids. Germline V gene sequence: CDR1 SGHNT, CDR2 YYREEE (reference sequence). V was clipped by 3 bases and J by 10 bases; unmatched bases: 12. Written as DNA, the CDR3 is TGTGCCAGCAGCTGGGGACTACTAGCGGGGTCGGAGGAGCTGTTTTTT. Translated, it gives CASSWGLLAGSEELFF.

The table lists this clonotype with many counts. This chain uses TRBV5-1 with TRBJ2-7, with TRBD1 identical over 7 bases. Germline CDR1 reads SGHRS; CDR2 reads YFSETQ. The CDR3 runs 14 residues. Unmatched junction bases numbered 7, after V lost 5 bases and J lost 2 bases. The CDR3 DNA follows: TGCGCCAGCAGTACCGGACAGGTGACCTACGAGCAGTACTTC. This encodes CASSTGQVTYEQYF.

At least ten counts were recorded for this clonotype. This CDR3 is CASSPPGTAGNTIYF. The CDR3 DNA sequence: TGTGCCAGCAGCCCCCCGGGGACTGCTGGAAACACCATATATTTT. This chain uses TRBV7-2 with TRBJ1-3; D might be TRBD1 (5 bases). This CDR3 contains 15 residues. With 5 bases removed from V and 2 bases from J, the gap between germline ends came to 13 bases. Germline CDR1 reads SGHTA; CDR2 reads FQGNSA.

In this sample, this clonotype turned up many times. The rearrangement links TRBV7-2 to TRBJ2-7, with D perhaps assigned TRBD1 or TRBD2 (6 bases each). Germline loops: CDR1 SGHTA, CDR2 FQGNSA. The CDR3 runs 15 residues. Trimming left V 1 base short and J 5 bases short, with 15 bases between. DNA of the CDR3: TGTGCCAGCAGCTTAGTTGGGGGGCTATTCGACGAGCAGTACTTC. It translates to CASSLVGGLFDEQYF.

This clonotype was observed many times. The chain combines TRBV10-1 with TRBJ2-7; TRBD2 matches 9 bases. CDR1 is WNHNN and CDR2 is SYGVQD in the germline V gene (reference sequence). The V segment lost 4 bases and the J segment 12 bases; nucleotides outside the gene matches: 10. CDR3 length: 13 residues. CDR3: CASSVRAGGKAYF. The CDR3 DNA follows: TGCGCCAGCAGTGTTCGAGCGGGGGGCAAGGCGTACTTC.